This T cell receptor beta chain appears in the sequencing data of a study of neurological immune-mediated disorders (dated by TCRdb to between 2018 and 2021). Notes on the research overall: Using UMI-based sequencing, the study compared peripheral blood TCR-beta repertoires from patients with HTLV-I-associated myelopathy (HAM/TSP), patients with multiple sclerosis, and healthy controls. The cohort was made up of about 65 subjects, consisting of around 15 HAM/TSP patients, around 35 multiple sclerosis patients and approximately 20 healthy controls. The approximately 110 TCR-beta libraries covered PBMC samples along with longitudinal samples, technical triplicates, and paired sorted CD4+ and CD8+ T-cell subsets. The research as a whole found: Expanded clones from different subjects shared no identical CDR3 amino acid sequences, which suggests that TCR-beta repertoires were private in all groups. TCR clonal expansion was highest in HAM/TSP patients and lowest in MS patients, with MS patients falling below even healthy controls.

cDNA synthesis used template-switch 5'RACE with a primer carrying a 10-nucleotide random unique molecular identifier tagging each TCR transcript. Every sequencing run covered 15-18 subjects and yielded more than 170 million TCR-beta sequences. The RNeasy kit was used for extraction of total RNA. TCR-beta VDJ regions were amplified with primers for the TCR constant region and the 5'RACE anchor, using the KAPA Real-time Library Amplification kit. A first PCR added sample indexes and Illumina adaptors, after which a second PCR increased the library yield. After Ampure bead purification, the TCR product of roughly 650 bp was size-selected on a 2% E-gel SizeSelection system. Before pooling, library quality was assessed on a Bioanalyzer, concentration was determined with Qubit, and library quantification was performed with the Kapa Library Quantification kit. An Illumina HiSeq 2500 was used to sequence the libraries paired-end at 2 x 150 bp. To increase sequence diversity, about 25-30% phiX was spiked into each library pool. The original methods were these. The quality-filtered reads were processed with the UMI-based MiGEC pipeline, whose error correction step removed more than 85% of the raw TCR sequences. IMGT germline references were used for alignment of VDJ genes, and clonotypes were defined by a unique CDR3 amino acid sequence together with V-J genes. VDJtools evaluated clonal expansion, Shannon diversity and CDR3 relatedness (CalcPairwiseDistances, ClusterSamples); CLCbio workbench built phylogenetic trees. Using coefficient-of-variation modelling across technical triplicates, the study counted a clone as expanded if it had at least 8 unique UMIs. Through fastp at Q25 and MiXCR, TCRdb rebuilt clones from the public reads, retaining in-frame beta chains. Every distinct CDR3 protein forms one entry, paired with its most common genes and DNA. The V and J calls and clone size come from TCRdb's table, not from the authors' own analysis. This sample has 26,000 or so distinct CDR3 sequences in its table, and around 12% of those were observed once. The biggest ten clones account for 7.8% of the sample.

V lost 3 bases and J lost 1 base; the stretch between them is 11 bases long. The CDR3 goes from the cysteine to the phenylalanine over 15 residues. The sequence is cut down to CDR3 DNA, 45 bases in frame from base 1. Based on the germline V gene, the CDR1 and CDR2 sequences are SGHRS and YFSETQ. The healthy controls were volunteers from blood banks in Maryland, USA. For unsorted PBMC libraries, 2 million PBMCs were used after storage in RNAlater at -80 degrees C until RNA extraction. Peripheral blood was subjected to Ficoll-Hypaque density gradient centrifugation to isolate PBMCs, which were then cryopreserved in liquid nitrogen. This clonotype was seen many times. Its cognate antigen has yet to be identified. Per-base quality was not reported, and no clone a single base away is much larger than it.

The sequence came from a man in his sixties in good health. The chain links TRBV5-1 with TRBJ2-1; tentative D gene TRBD2, with 6 bases matching. Specimen: PBMCs. The DNA is as follows: TGCGCCAGCAGCTGGGAGGTAGGGTCCTACAATGAGCAGTTCTTC. The encoded protein is CASSWEVGSYNEQFF.